This T cell receptor (beta chain) originates from a study of TIL therapy for anti-PD-1-resistant metastatic lung cancer. Findings and caveats of the study: TIL clonotype persistence in blood showed no apparent association with response.

The CDR3 length is 15 residues. Trimming took 0 bases from V and 6 from J; bases not matched to a gene: 4. From germline, CDR1 is SGDLS and CDR2 YYNGEE. Sequencing used immunoSEQ v3. The data were produced by immunoSEQ multiplex PCR, yet TCRdb's version contains in-frame clones alone and is incomplete. Altogether about 14,000 clones are present, roughly 83% being singletons, with the ten largest covering around 0.9%. As concerns this clone: The antigen remains undetermined.

Described time point: pre-treatment sample, taken before nivolumab and TIL therapy. This specimen was blood, taken at baseline. V and J are TRBV9 and TRBJ2-2; TRBD1 aligns across 8 bases. The TCR comes from a person between 30 and 80 years old with non-small cell lung cancer. The CDR3 DNA reads as TGTGCCAGCAGCGTAGGAGGGACAGGTCCCGGGGAGCTGTTTTTT. Translating gives CASSVGGTGPGELFF.